A selection of T cell receptor beta chains follows, all from one sample in a study of cytomegalovirus exposure and HLA in healthy donors. TCRdb's table, derived via immunoSEQ multiplex PCR, lists solely in-frame clones and lacks some. The table lists 120,000 or so clones, over 70% of them singletons, with about 3.9% in the top ten. Sequencing was carried out using PBMCs. All receptors come from a man between 18 and 35 years old in good health and CMV-seropositive. CDR3s include the opening cysteine and the closing phenylalanine or tryptophan. The D gene is left open where the match is weak. The size of a clone is reported for some rows only, either as once, few or many, or as a class for expanded clones.

j_call d_call cdr3_length clone_size v_call cdr3_nt cdr3_aa
TRBJ2-1 TRBD2 15 NA TRBV19 TGTGCCAGTAGTATACTTGCGGGGGAGTACAATGAGCAGTTCTTC CASSILAGEYNEQFF
TRBJ1-1 NA 14 once TRBV6-5 TGTGCCAGCAGACAACTTGACAGGTTCACTGAAGCTTTCTTT CASRQLDRFTEAFF
TRBJ1-6 TRBD1 18 NA TRBV4-3 TGCGCCAGCAGCCCCACACCCCAGGGGGACGTCTATAATTCACCCCTCCACTTT CASSPTPQGDVYNSPLHF
TRBJ2-5 NA 15 NA TRBV25-1 TGTGCCAGCAGTTTTTACGGGGGGCAAGGGGAGACCCAGTACTTC CASSFYGGQGETQYF
TRBJ1-3 NA 14 NA TRBV7-2 TGTGCCAGCAGCGCCACTAGGGCTGGAAACACCATATATTTT CASSATRAGNTIYF
TRBJ1-2 NA 12 NA TRBV29-1 TGCAGCGTTGAACAGGGGCCGTATGGCTACACCTTC CSVEQGPYGYTF
TRBJ2-7 TRBD2 14 NA TRBV2 TGTGCCAGCAGTGAAATGAGGGAGGGCTACGAGCAGTACTTC CASSEMREGYEQYF
TRBJ1-3 NA 15 few TRBV9 TGTGCCAGCAGCCTGGATTCGGGGTCTGGAAACACCATATATTTT CASSLDSGSGNTIYF
TRBJ2-7 NA 16 NA TRBV21-1 TGTGCCAGCAGCATCAATCCGGGGTGCTCCCCCTACGAGCAGTACTTC CASSINPGCSPYEQYF
TRBJ2-5 NA 13 NA TRBV11-2 TGTGCCAGCAGCTTAAATTCTCAGGAGACCCAGTACTTC CASSLNSQETQYF
TRBJ2-7 TRBD2 14 NA TRBV6-5 TGTGCCAGCACCTCCGAAAGGACGGGGGGCGAGCAGTACTTC CASTSERTGGEQYF
TRBJ2-5 TRBD2 15 NA TRBV29-1 TGCAGCGTTGAACTAGCGGGGAAAGACCAAGAGACCCAGTACTTC CSVELAGKDQETQYF
TRBJ2-7 TRBD2 15 few TRBV11-2 TGTGCCAGCAGCTTAGGGCCGACTAGCGGCAGCGAGCAGTACTTC CASSLGPTSGSEQYF
TRBJ2-1 NA 12 NA TRBV11-2 TGTGCCAGCAGGATAGCGTCAAATGAGCAGTTCTTC CASRIASNEQFF
TRBJ1-1 NA 15 NA TRBV11-2 TGTGCCAGCAGCTTTTACAGGGCTGGGAACACTGAAGCTTTCTTT CASSFYRAGNTEAFF
TRBJ2-5 NA 14 NA TRBV7-2 TGTGCCAGCAGCTTAGCGCTAGGGGCGGAGACCCAGTACTTC CASSLALGAETQYF
TRBJ1-2 NA 12 NA TRBV11-2 TGTGCCAGCAGCTTAGGTGGTAGTGGCTACACCTTC CASSLGGSGYTF
TRBJ1-5 NA 17 NA TRBV5-6 TGTGCCAGCAGCTTGGGTGAATCCCGCAGGGGCAATCAGCCCCAGCATTTT CASSLGESRRGNQPQHF
TRBJ2-7 TRBD1 17 NA TRBV5-1 TGCGCCAGCAGCTCGGACTCGAGACAGGGACACACATACGAGCAGTACTTC CASSSDSRQGHTYEQYF
TRBJ1-2 NA 14 NA TRBV18 TGTGCCAGCACTCTTTCGGGGGGTGGCGATGGCTACACCTTC CASTLSGGGDGYTF
TRBJ2-2 TRBD1 16 NA TRBV6-1 TGTGCCAGCAGTGATGGGACAGGGACGAACACCGGGGAGCTGTTTTTT CASSDGTGTNTGELFF
TRBJ1-5 NA 15 NA TRBV19 TGTGCCAGTAGTATTGTCCTCGCGGATGGTCAGCCCCAGCATTTT CASSIVLADGQPQHF
TRBJ2-7 TRBD2 15 few TRBV7-9 TGTGCCAGCAGCTCATCTAGCGGGACTACCTACGAGCAGTACTTC CASSSSSGTTYEQYF
TRBJ2-7 TRBD2 17 NA TRBV5-4 TGTGCCAGCAGCGTCGGGACTAGCGGGAGCTATTTGTACGAGCAGTACTTC CASSVGTSGSYLYEQYF
TRBJ1-2 TRBD1 16 NA TRBV11-2 TGTGCCAGCAGCCCCATCCGGGACAGAAAACACTATGGCTACACCTTC CASSPIRDRKHYGYTF
TRBJ2-1 NA 15 NA TRBV4-3 TGCGCCAGCAGCCAAGTAGATGCGGCTTACAATGAGCAGTTCTTC CASSQVDAAYNEQFF
TRBJ2-7 NA 16 once TRBV5-1 TGCGCCAGCAGCCCCCGAGGCGGAGGGGTCACCTACGAGCAGTACTTC CASSPRGGGVTYEQYF
TRBJ2-7 TRBD1 14 few TRBV7-2 TGTGCCAGCAGCTCGGACAGGGAGGTCTACGAGCAGTACTTC CASSSDREVYEQYF
TRBJ2-3 TRBD2 16 NA TRBV7-8 TGTGCCAGCAGCTTAATACTAGCGTGGTACACAGATACGCAGTATTTT CASSLILAWYTDTQYF
TRBJ2-1 NA 15 NA TRBV6-6 TGTGCCAGCAGTTACTCTTCGAGTCTAGCGCGTGAGCAGTTCTTC CASSYSSSLAREQFF
TRBJ2-1 TRBD2 19 NA TRBV7-2 TGTGCCAGCAGCTTAAGAGGTAATAGCGGGGGTATGTCCTACAATGAGCAGTTCTTC CASSLRGNSGGMSYNEQFF
TRBJ1-3 NA 15 NA TRBV10-3 TGTGCCATCAGTGCATTCCAGGCAGGTGGAAACACCATATATTTT CAISAFQAGGNTIYF
TRBJ2-7 NA 14 NA TRBV29-1 TGCAGCGTTGCTGTGGCCTCAACCGCCTACGAGCAGTACTTC CSVAVASTAYEQYF
TRBJ2-6 NA 16 NA TRBV19 TGTGCCAGTAGTCGCCCTGGTCAGACTGGGGCCAACGTCCTGACTTTC CASSRPGQTGANVLTF
TRBJ1-6 TRBD1 14 NA TRBV30 TGTGCCTGGAGAGAAGGGACAGGGGGTTCACCCCTCCACTTT CAWREGTGGSPLHF
TRBJ2-1 TRBD2 17 NA TRBV5-4 TGTGCCAGCAGCTTGGCTCTAGCGGGAGACGTGGGGGATGAGCAGTTCTTC CASSLALAGDVGDEQFF
TRBJ2-7 TRBD2 13 NA TRBV7-9 TGTGCCAGCGCCAGCGGGAGCCAAGGCGAGCAGTACTTC CASASGSQGEQYF
TRBJ1-2 NA 12 once TRBV19 TGTGCCAGTACCCCCGAGGGATATAGCTACACCTTC CASTPEGYSYTF
TRBJ2-2 NA 17 NA TRBV4-3 TGCGCCAGCAGCCAAGATTATTCCAGGGCGAACACCGGGGAGCTGTTTTTT CASSQDYSRANTGELFF
TRBJ2-7 NA 14 once TRBV27 TGTGCCAGCAGTTTAATAAGGGGCTCCTACGAGCAGTACTTC CASSLIRGSYEQYF
TRBJ1-4 NA 13 NA TRBV6-1 TGTGCCAGCACGAACAGCGGTCGGGAAAAACTGTTTTTT CASTNSGREKLFF
TRBJ2-3 TRBD1 13 NA TRBV6-5 TGTGCCAGCAGTTCCCAGGGGGTAGATACGCAGTATTTT CASSSQGVDTQYF
TRBJ1-2 NA 18 few TRBV10-3 TGTGCCATCAGTGAGTCGGTCTTGGTAGACAGGATGAGCTATGGCTACACCTTC CAISESVLVDRMSYGYTF
TRBJ1-1 TRBD1 13 NA TRBV19 TGTGCCAGTAGTGGACAGGGACCCACTGAAGCTTTCTTT CASSGQGPTEAFF
TRBJ1-1 TRBD1 14 NA TRBV19 TGTGCCAGTACGATTCGAGGGGGCATAACTGAAGCTTTCTTT CASTIRGGITEAFF
TRBJ1-6 TRBD1 15 NA TRBV2 TGTGCCAGCAGGCTTTGGGACAGCCCGTGGTCACCCCTCCACTTT CASRLWDSPWSPLHF
TRBJ2-3 TRBD2 14 NA TRBV5-1 TGCGCCAGCAGCTTGACTAGCGGGGGGATGGCGCAGTATTTT CASSLTSGGMAQYF
TRBJ1-2 TRBD1 17 NA TRBV27 TGTGCCAGCAGTTATCAACCCTCTACAGGGGGCGCAGGGGGCTACACCTTC CASSYQPSTGGAGGYTF
TRBJ2-2 NA 12 NA TRBV5-1 TGCGCCAGCAGGAAAGGAGACGCGGAGCTGTTTTTT CASRKGDAELFF
TRBJ2-1 NA 13 NA TRBV27 TGTGCCAGCAGCCCATCAGTCTACAATGAGCAGTTCTTC CASSPSVYNEQFF
TRBJ2-3 NA 17 NA TRBV25-1 TGTGCCAGCAGTGAAGCTGAAGGGCCGGGGGGCACAGATACGCAGTATTTT CASSEAEGPGGTDTQYF
TRBJ1-1 NA 14 NA TRBV10-1 TGCGCCAGCAGCGAGGGGGACACGAACACTGAAGCTTTCTTT CASSEGDTNTEAFF
TRBJ2-1 TRBD2 15 NA TRBV5-5 TGTGCCAGCAGTCTGGTCGGGGGGAATAACAATGAGCAGTTCTTC CASSLVGGNNNEQFF
TRBJ1-4 TRBD1 15 NA TRBV7-8 TGTGCCAGCAGCCCGACAGGGGGCTTAGATGAAAAACTGTTTTTT CASSPTGGLDEKLFF
TRBJ1-5 NA 13 few TRBV25-1 TGTGCCAGCGGAAGACAGCCCGGTCAGCCCCAGCATTTT CASGRQPGQPQHF